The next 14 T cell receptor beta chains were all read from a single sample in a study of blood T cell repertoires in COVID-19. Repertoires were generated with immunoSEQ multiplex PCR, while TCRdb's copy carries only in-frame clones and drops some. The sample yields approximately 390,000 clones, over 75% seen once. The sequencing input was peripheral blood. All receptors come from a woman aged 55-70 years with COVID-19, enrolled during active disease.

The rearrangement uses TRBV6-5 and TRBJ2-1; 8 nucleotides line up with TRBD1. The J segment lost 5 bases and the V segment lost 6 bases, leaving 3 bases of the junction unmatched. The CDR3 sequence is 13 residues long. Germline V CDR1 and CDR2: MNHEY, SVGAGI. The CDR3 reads CASSRTGNNEQFF. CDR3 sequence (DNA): TGTGCCAGCAGCAGGACAGGGAACAATGAGCAGTTCTTC.

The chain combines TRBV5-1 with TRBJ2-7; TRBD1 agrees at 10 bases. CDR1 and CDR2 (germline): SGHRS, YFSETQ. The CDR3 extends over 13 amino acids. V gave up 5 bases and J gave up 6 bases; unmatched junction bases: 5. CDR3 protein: CASRAGTGVEQYF. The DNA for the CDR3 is TGCGCCAGCAGGGCCGGGACAGGGGTCGAGCAGTACTTC.

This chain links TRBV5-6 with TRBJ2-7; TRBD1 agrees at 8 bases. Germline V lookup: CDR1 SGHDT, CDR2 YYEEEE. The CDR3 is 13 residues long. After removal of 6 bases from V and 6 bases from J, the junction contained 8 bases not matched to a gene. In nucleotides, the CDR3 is TGTGCCAGCAACCCAGGACAGGGCCGCGAGCAGTACTTC. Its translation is CASNPGQGREQYF.

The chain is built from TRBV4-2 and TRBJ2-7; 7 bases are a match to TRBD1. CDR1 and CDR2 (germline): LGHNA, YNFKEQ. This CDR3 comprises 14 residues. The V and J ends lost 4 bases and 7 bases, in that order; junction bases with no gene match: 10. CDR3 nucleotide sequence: TGTGCCAGCAGCCGGGCAGAGGCGGACAGGGAGCAGTACTTC. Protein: CASSRAEADREQYF.

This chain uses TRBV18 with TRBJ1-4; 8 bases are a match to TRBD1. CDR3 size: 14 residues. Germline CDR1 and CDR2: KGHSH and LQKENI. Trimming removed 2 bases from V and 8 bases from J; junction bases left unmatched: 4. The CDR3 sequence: CASSPNRGEEKLFF. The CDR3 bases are TGTGCCAGCTCACCAAACAGGGGGGAAGAAAAACTGTTTTTT.

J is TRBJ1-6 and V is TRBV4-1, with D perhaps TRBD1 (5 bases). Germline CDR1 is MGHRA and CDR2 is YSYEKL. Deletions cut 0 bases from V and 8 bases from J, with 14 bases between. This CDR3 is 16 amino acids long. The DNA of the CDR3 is TGCGCCAGCAGCCAAGATCTTGCGGGGGTGCATTCACCCCTCCACTTT. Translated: CASSQDLAGVHSPLHF.

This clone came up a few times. Here the CDR3 reads CASSPPAGGASYGYTF. The CDR3, as DNA: TGTGCCAGCAGCCCCCCGGCAGGGGGTGCCTCCTATGGCTACACCTTC. The rearrangement joins TRBV5-6 to TRBJ1-2; TRBD1 agrees at 7 bases. This CDR3 comprises 16 residues. With V trimmed by 4 bases and J by 4 bases, 13 bases remained unmatched. Germline loops: CDR1 SGHDT, CDR2 YYEEEE.

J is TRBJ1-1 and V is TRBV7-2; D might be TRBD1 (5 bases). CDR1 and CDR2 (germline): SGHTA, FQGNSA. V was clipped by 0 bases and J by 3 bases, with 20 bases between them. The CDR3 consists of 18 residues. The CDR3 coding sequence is TGTGCCAGCAGCTTAGCCCCCGGGGGTAGGGGAATGGACACTGAAGCTTTCTTT. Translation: CASSLAPGGRGMDTEAFF. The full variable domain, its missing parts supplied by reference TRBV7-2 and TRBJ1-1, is GAGVSQSPSNKVTEKGKDVELRCDPISGHTALYWYRQSLGQGLEFLIYFQGNSAPDKSGLPSDRFSAERTGGSVSTLTIQRTQQEDSAVYLCASSLAPGGRGMDTEAFFGQGTRLTVV.

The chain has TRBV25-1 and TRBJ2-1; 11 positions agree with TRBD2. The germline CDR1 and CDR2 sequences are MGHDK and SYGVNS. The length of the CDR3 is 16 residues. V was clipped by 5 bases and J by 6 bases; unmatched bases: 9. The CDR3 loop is CASSPSGTSGVNEQFF. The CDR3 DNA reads TGTGCCAGCAGTCCAAGTGGGACTAGCGGCGTCAATGAGCAGTTCTTC. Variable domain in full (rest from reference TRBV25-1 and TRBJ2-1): EADIYQTPRYLVIGTGKKITLECSQTMGHDKMYWYQQDPGMELHLIHYSYGVNSTEKGDLSSESTVSRIRTEHFPLTLESARPSHTSQYLCASSPSGTSGVNEQFFGPGTRLTVL.

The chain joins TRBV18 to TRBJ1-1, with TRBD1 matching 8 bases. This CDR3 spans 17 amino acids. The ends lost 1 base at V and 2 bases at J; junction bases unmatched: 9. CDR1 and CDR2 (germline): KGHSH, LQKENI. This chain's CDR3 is CASSPRNRGYGNTEAFF. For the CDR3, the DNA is TGTGCCAGCTCACCACGAAACAGGGGGTATGGAAACACTGAAGCTTTCTTT. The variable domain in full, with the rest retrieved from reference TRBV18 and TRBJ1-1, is NAGVMQNPRHLVRRRGQEARLRCSPMKGHSHVYWYRQLPEEGLKFMVYLQKENIIDESGMPKERFSAEFPKEGPSILRIQQVVRGDSAAYFCASSPRNRGYGNTEAFFGQGTRLTVV.

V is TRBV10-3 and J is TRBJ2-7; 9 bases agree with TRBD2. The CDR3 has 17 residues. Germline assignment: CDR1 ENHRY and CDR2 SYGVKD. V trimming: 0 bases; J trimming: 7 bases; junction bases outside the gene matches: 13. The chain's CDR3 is CAISESHPGLAKDEQYF. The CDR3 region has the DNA TGTGCCATCAGTGAGTCCCATCCGGGACTAGCTAAGGATGAGCAGTACTTC.

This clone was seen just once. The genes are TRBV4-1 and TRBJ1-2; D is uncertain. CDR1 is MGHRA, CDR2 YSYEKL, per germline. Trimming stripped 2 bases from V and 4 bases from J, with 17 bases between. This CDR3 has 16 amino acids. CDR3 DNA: TGCGCCAGCAGCCAAATTGGTCTTGAGAGTACCTATGGCTACACCTTC. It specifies CASSQIGLESTYGYTF.

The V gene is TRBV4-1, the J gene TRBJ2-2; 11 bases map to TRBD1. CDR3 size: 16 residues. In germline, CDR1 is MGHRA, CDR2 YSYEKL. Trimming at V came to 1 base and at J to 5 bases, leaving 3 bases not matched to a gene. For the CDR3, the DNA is TGCGCCAGCAGCCAAGGGGACAGGGGGTTAACCGGGGAGCTGTTTTTT. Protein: CASSQGDRGLTGELFF.

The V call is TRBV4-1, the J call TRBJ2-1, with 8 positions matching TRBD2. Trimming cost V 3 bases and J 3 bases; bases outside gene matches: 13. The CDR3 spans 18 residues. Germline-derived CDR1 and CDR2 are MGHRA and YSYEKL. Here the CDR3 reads CASSQEELSGGIYNEQFF. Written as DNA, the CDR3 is TGCGCCAGCAGCCAGGAAGAGCTCTCGGGGGGGATCTACAATGAGCAGTTCTTC.